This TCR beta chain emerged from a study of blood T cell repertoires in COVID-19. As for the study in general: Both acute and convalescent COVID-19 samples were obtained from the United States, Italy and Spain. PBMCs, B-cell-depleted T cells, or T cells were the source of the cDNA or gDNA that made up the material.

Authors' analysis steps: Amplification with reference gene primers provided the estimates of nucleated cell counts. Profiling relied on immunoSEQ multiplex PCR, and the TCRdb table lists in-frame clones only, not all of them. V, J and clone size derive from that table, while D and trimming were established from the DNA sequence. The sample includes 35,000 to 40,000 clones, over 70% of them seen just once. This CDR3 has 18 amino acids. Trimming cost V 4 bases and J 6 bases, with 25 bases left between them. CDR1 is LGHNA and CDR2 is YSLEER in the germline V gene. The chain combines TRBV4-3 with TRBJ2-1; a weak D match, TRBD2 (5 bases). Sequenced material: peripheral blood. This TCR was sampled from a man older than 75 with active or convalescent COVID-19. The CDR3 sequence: CASSPKYGQNRGTNEQFF. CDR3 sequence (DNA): TGCGCCAGCAGCCCCAAATACGGCCAGAATCGGGGTACCAATGAGCAGTTCTTC.